The entry below describes one T cell receptor (beta chain). Its antigen remains unidentified. These data are taken from a study of cytomegalovirus exposure and HLA in healthy donors. Study-level background: The same platform used for the roughly 600 first-cohort repertoires was also used for the approximately 120 validation repertoires, as a later analysis reported.

The table came from immunoSEQ multiplex PCR; TCRdb's copy has only in-frame clones and leaves some out. This table has 150,000 to 200,000 clones, approximately 89% appearing once. Study results and caveats: The study labeled 180 or so TCR beta chains cytomegalovirus-associated. The tendency of first-cohort TCR clusters to co-occur in the 90 to 150 validation repertoires was the finding of a later analysis. According to reports, the classifier identified cytomegalovirus status with high specificity and sensitivity.

V lost 5 bases, J lost 5 bases, and 10 bases stayed unmatched. From germline, CDR1 is LNHNV and CDR2 YYDKDF (reference sequence). The CDR3 is 15 residues long. The source material was PBMCs. This receptor was identified in a young man in good health and CMV-seropositive. The V and J genes are TRBV15 and TRBJ1-1; 8 nucleotides line up with TRBD1. This CDR3 is CATSADRDSRTEAFF. In DNA, the CDR3 is TGTGCCACCAGCGCGGACAGGGATTCTAGAACTGAAGCTTTCTTT. The complete variable domain, with remaining parts taken from reference TRBV15 and TRBJ1-1, reads DAMVIQNPRYQVTQFGKPVTLSCSQTLNHNVMYWYQQKSSQAPKLLFHYYDKDFNNEADTPDNFQSRRPNTSFCFLDIRSPGLGDTAMYLCATSADRDSRTEAFFGQGTRLTVV.